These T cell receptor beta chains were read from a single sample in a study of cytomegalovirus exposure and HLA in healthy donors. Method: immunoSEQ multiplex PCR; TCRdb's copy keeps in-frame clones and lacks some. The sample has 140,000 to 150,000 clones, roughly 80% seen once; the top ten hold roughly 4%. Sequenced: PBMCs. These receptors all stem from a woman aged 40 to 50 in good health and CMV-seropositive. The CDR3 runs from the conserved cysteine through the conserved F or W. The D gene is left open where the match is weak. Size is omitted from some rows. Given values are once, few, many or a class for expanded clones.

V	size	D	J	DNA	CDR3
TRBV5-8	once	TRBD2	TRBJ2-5	TGTGCCAGCAGCTTGGCTAGCGGGAAAGAGACCCAGTACTTC	CASSLASGKETQYF
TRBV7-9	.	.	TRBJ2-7	TGTGCCAGCAGCTTAGGGGCAGGGGGACTCTACGAGCAGTACTTC	CASSLGAGGLYEQYF
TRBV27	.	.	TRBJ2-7	TGTGCCAGCAGACTGGGCACCACGGCCTACGAGCAGTACTTC	CASRLGTTAYEQYF
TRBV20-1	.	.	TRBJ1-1	TGCAGTGCTGGCCCAGGGACTGAAGCTTTCTTT	CSAGPGTEAFF
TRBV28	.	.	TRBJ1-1	TGTGCCAGCAGTTTCCCGACAGAAAACACTGAAGCTTTCTTT	CASSFPTENTEAFF
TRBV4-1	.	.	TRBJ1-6	TGCGCCAGCAGCCAGGGCCTGGGCAGAAGTAATTCACCCCTCCACTTT	CASSQGLGRSNSPLHF
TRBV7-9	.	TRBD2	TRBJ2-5	TGTGCCAGCAGCAATAGTCGAGCGGGAGGGGAGACCCAGTACTTC	CASSNSRAGGETQYF
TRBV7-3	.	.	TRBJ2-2	TGTGCCAGCAGCCCCATCGGGGGGGAGCTGTTTTTT	CASSPIGGELFF
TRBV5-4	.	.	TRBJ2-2	TGTGCCAGCAGCCTTCCCACACGTGGGCACACCGGGGAGCTGTTTTTT	CASSLPTRGHTGELFF
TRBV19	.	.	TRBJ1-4	TGTGCCAGTAGTATCCCCGGTTCCGATGAAAAACTGTTTTTT	CASSIPGSDEKLFF
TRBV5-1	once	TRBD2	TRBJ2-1	TGCGCCAGCAGCTCCAGCGGGAGCTCCTACAATGAGCAGTTCTTC	CASSSSGSSYNEQFF
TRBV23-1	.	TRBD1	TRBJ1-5	TGCGCCAGCAGTCAATCGGGACAGGGCCCTTATAGCAATCAGCCCCAGCATTTT	CASSQSGQGPYSNQPQHF
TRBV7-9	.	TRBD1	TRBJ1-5	TGTGCCAGCAGCTCCATCACCGGGACAGGGTGGAATCAGCCCCAGCATTTT	CASSSITGTGWNQPQHF
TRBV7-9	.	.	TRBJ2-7	TGTGCCAGCAGCTTAGCTGGCAACTCCTACGAGCAGTACTTC	CASSLAGNSYEQYF
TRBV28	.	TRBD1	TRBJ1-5	TGTGCCAGCAGTTTGGACAGGGGCAATCAGCCCCAGCATTTT	CASSLDRGNQPQHF
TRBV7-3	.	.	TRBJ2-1	TGTGCCAGCAGCGCCGGGTCCTACAATGAGCAGTTCTTC	CASSAGSYNEQFF
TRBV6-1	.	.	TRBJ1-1	TGTGCCAGCAGTTTCCAGGACACTGAAGCTTTCTTT	CASSFQDTEAFF
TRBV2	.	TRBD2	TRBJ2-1	TGTGCCAGCGTCCGGGGAGGGAGCTCAGATGAGCAGTTCTTC	CASVRGGSSDEQFF
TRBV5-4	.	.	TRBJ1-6	TGTGCCAGCAGCTCGCAGACAGGATTGAATTCACCCCTCCACTTT	CASSSQTGLNSPLHF
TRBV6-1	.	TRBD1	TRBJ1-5	TGTGCCAGCAGTGACGACAGGGGGCGGCAGCCCCAGCATTTT	CASSDDRGRQPQHF
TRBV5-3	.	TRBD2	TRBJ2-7	TGTGCCAGAAGCCGACTAGCGCAAAGGGGGGGGGTCTACGAGCAGTACTTC	CARSRLAQRGGVYEQYF
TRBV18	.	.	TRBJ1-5	TGTGCCAGCTCACCCGGGATAAGTGGTGAGCCCCAGCATTTT	CASSPGISGEPQHF
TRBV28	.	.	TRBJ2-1	TGTGCCAGCAGTCTCTACAATGAGCAGTTCTTC	CASSLYNEQFF
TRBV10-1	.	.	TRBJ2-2	TGCGCCAGCAGTGAGAGGAAGGCAGGGGAGTGCACCGGGGAGCTGTTTTTT	CASSERKAGECTGELFF
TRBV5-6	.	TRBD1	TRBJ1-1	TGTGCCAGCAGCCTGACGGACAGGGGGCTTTCAGACACTGAAGCTTTCTTT	CASSLTDRGLSDTEAFF
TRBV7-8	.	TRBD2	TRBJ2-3	TGTGCCAGCAGCTTACCACTAGCGGGGAGCACAGATACGCAGTATTTT	CASSLPLAGSTDTQYF
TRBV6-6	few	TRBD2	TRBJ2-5	TGTGCCAGCCGGACTAGCGGCCAAGAGACCCAGTACTTC	CASRTSGQETQYF
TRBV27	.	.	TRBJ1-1	TGTGCCAGCAGTTTAACGGTAGCCTCGACTGAAGCTTTCTTT	CASSLTVASTEAFF
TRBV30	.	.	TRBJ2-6	TGTGCCTGGAGGCCTCGGGAAGGCTCTGGGGCCAACGTCCTGACTTTC	CAWRPREGSGANVLTF
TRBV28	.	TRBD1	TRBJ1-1	TGTGCCAGCAGTTTAATCCTGACCCGGGACAGGGCTGAAGGAGCTTTCTTT	CASSLILTRDRAEGAFF
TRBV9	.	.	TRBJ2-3	TGTGCCAGCAGCGTAGAACCACTCCCCACAGATACGCAGTATTTT	CASSVEPLPTDTQYF
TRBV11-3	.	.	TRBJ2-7	TGTGCCAGCAGCCAAGGGGCATACGAGCAGTACTTC	CASSQGAYEQYF
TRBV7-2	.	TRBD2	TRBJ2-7	TGTGCCAGCAGCCGATTTGGGCGGGGGACCTCCTACGAGCAGTACTTC	CASSRFGRGTSYEQYF
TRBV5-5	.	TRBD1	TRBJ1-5	TGTGCCAGCAGCCTTGGACAGGGGGCGAGTAGCAATCAGCCCCAGCATTTT	CASSLGQGASSNQPQHF
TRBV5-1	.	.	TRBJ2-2	TGCGCCAGCACTCTATACGGGGGAATCAGCACCGGGGAGCTGTTTTTT	CASTLYGGISTGELFF
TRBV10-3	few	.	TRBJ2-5	TGTGCCATCAGTGAGTCGGCTCCCAGGGGTGGGGAGACCCAGTACTTC	CAISESAPRGGETQYF
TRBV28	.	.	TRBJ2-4	TGTGCCAGCAGTTACCCCACCGACCAGGGAAGGATAGCCAAAAACATTCAGTACTTC	CASSYPTDQGRIAKNIQYF
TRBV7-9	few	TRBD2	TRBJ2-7	TGTGCCAGCAGCCCCCCGGGACTAGCGGGAGAAGACGAGCAGTACTTC	CASSPPGLAGEDEQYF
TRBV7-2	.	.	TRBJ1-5	TGTGCCAGCAGCTTGCAAGCGAATCAGCCCCAGCATTTT	CASSLQANQPQHF
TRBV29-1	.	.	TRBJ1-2	TGCAGCGTTGGAAGCTCGTACACCTTC	CSVGSSYTF
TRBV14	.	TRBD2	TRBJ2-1	TGTGCCAGCAGCCGAGGGCCGGGACTAGCGGGAGGGCCTTCCTACAATGAGCAGTTCTTC	CASSRGPGLAGGPSYNEQFF
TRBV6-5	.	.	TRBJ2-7	TGTGCCAGCGCGCAGAGGTCCTACGAGCAGTACTTC	CASAQRSYEQYF